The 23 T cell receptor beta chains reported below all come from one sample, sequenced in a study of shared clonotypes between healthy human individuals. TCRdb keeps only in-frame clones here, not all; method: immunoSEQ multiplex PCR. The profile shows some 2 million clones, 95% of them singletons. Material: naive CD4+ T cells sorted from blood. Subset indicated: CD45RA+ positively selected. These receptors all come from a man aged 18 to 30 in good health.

CDR3 sequence: CASKGLAGSNEQFF. In DNA form, the CDR3 reads TGTGCCAGCAAGGGACTAGCGGGGAGCAATGAGCAGTTCTTC. V is TRBV6-1 and J is TRBJ2-1; 13 nucleotides agree with TRBD2. The germline CDR1 and CDR2 sequences are MNHNS and SASEGT. The CDR3 loop spans 14 amino acids. Trimming cost V 7 bases and J 6 bases; bases outside gene matches: 3.

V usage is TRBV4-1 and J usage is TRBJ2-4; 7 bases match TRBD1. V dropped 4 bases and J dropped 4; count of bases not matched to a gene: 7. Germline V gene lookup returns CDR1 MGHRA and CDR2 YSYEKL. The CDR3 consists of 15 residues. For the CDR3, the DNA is TGCGCCAGCAGCCCTGGGACAGAGGCTAAAAACATTCAGTACTTC. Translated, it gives CASSPGTEAKNIQYF.

CDR3 coding DNA: TGTGCCAGCAGCCTAGCGACCCCAAACACTGAAGCTTTCTTT. Amino acid sequence: CASSLATPNTEAFF. The chain joins TRBV14 to TRBJ1-1; D is uncertain. The CDR3 has 14 amino acids. V shed 4 bases and J shed 2 bases, with 11 bases lying between them. Per the germline V gene, CDR1 is SGHDN and CDR2 is FVKESK. The full variable domain, with the rest looked up from reference TRBV14 and TRBJ1-1, is EAGVTQFPSHSVIEKGQTVTLRCDPISGHDNLYWYRRVMGKEIKFLLHFVKESKQDESGMPNNRFLAERTGGTYSTLKVQPAELEDSGVYFCASSLATPNTEAFFGQGTRLTVV.

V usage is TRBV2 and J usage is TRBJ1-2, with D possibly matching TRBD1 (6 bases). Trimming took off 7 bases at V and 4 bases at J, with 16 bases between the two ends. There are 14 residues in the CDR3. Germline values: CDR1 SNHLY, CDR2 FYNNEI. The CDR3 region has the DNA TGTGCCAGCAATCGCTACCAGGGGACCTATGGCTACACCTTC. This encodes CASNRYQGTYGYTF.

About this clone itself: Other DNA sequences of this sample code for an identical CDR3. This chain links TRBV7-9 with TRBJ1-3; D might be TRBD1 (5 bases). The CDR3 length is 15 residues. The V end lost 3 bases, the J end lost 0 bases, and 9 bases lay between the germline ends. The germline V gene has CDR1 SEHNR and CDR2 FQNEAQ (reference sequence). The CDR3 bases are TGTGCCAGCAGCTTGCAGGGCAGCTCTGGAAACACCATATATTTT. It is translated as CASSLQGSSGNTIYF.

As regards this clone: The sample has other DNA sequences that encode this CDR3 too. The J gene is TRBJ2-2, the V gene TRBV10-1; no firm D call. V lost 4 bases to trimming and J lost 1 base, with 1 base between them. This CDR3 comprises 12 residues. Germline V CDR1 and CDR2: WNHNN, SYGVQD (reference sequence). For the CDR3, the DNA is TGCGCCAGCAGTGTGAACACCGGGGAGCTGTTTTTT. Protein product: CASSVNTGELFF.

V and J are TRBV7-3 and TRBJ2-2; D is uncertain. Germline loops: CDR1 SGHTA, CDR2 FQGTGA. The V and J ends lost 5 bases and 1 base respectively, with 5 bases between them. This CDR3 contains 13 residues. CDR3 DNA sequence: TGTGCCAGCAGCCAAGGGAACACCGGGGAGCTGTTTTTT. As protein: CASSQGNTGELFF.

CDR3 residues: CASSLAGSYGYTF. In DNA, the CDR3 is TGTGCCAGCAGCTTGGCAGGGTCCTATGGCTACACCTTC. The chain employs TRBV5-8 and TRBJ1-2; perhaps TRBD1 as D (5 bases). V was trimmed by 0 bases and J by 4 bases, leaving 7 bases between them. Germline V gene data show CDR1 as SGHTS and CDR2 as YDEGEE. This CDR3 has 13 residues.

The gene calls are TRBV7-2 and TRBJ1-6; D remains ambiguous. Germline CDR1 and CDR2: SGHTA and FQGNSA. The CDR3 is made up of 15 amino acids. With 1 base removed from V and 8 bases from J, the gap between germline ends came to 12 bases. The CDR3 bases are TGTGCCAGCAGCTTAGAGGGAAGCTCCGATTCACCCCTCCACTTT. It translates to CASSLEGSSDSPLHF.

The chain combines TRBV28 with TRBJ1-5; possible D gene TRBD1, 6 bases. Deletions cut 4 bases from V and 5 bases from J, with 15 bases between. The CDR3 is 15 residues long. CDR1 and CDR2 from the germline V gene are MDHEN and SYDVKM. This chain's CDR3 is CASSSTGKGDQPQHF. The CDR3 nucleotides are TGTGCCAGCAGTTCTACAGGGAAAGGGGATCAGCCCCAGCATTTT.

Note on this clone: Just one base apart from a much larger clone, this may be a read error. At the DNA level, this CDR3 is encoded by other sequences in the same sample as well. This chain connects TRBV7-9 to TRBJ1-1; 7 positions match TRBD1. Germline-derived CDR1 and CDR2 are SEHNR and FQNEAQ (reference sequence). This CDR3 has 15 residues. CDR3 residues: CASSRRQGGGTEAFF. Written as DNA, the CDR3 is TGTGCCAGCAGCCGGCGTCAGGGGGGAGGCACTGAAGCTTTCTTC.

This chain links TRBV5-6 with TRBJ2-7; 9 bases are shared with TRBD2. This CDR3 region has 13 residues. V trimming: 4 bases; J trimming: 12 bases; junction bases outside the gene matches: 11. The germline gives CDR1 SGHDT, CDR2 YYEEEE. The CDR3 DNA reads TGTGCCAGCAGCCCAGCGGGGGGTTTTATGCGGTACTTC. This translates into CASSPAGGFMRYF.

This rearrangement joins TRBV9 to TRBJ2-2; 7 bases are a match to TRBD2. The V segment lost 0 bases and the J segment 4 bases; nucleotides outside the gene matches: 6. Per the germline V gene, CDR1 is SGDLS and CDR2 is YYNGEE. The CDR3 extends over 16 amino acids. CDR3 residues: CASSVALAASTGELFF. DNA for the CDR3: TGTGCCAGCAGCGTAGCGCTAGCGGCAAGCACCGGGGAGCTGTTTTTT.

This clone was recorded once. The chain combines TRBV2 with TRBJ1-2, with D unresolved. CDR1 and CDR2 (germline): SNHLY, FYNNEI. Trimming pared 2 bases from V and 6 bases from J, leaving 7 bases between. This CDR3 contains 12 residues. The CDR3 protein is CASSERYDGYTF. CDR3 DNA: TGTGCCAGCAGTGAACGTTACGATGGCTACACCTTC.

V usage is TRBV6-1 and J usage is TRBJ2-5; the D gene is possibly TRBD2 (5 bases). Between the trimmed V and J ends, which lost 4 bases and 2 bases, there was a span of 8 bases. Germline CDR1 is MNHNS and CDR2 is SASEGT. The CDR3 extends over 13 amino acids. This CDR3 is CASSGGGQETQYF. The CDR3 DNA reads TGTGCCAGCAGTGGTGGAGGTCAAGAGACCCAGTACTTC.

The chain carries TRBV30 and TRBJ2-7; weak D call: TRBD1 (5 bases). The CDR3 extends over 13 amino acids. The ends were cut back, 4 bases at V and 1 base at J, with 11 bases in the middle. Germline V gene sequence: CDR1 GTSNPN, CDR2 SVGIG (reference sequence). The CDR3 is CAWTGAGSYEQYF. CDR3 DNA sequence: TGTGCCTGGACTGGGGCCGGTTCCTACGAGCAGTACTTC.

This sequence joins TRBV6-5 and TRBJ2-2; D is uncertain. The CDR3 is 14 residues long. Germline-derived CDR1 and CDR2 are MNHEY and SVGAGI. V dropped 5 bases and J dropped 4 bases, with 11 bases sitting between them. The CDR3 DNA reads TGTGCCAGCAGTCCCTCCTATCTCACCGGGGAGCTGTTTTTT. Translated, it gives CASSPSYLTGELFF.

CDR3 DNA: TGTGCCTCCCATCCCTCGGGCTCTGGGGCCAACGTCCTGACTTTC. Translation: CASHPSGSGANVLTF. The chain employs TRBV10-3 and TRBJ2-6; D unresolved. Trimming left V 11 bases short and J 0 bases short, with 14 bases between. The germline CDR1 and CDR2 sequences are ENHRY and SYGVKD. This CDR3 has 15 amino acids.

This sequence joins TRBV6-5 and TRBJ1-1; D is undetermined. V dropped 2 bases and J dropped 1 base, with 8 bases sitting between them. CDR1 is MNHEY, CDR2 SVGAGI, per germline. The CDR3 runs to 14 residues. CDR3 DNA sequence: TGTGCCAGCAGTTACGGACGGAAGAACACTGAAGCTTTCTTT. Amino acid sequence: CASSYGRKNTEAFF.

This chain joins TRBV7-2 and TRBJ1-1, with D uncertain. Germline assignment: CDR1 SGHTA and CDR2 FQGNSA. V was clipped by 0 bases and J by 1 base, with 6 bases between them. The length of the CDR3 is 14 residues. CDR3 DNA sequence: TGTGCCAGCAGCTTAGCGTCCAGGAACACTGAAGCTTTCTTT. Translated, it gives CASSLASRNTEAFF.

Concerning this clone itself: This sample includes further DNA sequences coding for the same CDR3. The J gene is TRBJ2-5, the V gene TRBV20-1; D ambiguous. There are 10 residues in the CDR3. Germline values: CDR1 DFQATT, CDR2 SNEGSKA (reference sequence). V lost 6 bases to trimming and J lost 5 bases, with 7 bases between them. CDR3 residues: CSAARETQYF. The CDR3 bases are TGCAGTGCAGCCAGGGAGACCCAGTACTTC.

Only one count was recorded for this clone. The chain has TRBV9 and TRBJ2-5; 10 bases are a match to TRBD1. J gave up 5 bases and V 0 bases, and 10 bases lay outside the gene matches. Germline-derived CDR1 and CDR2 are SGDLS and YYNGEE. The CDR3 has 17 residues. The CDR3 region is CASSVETGGAPGETQYF. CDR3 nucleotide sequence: TGTGCCAGCAGCGTAGAGACAGGGGGCGCCCCGGGGGAGACCCAGTACTTC.

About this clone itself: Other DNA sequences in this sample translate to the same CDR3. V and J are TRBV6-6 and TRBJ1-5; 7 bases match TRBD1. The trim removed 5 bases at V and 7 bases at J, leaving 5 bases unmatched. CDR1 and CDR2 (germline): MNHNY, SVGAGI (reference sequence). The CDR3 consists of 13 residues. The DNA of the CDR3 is TGTGCCAGCAGTCAGACAGGGAACCAGCCCCAGCATTTT. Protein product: CASSQTGNQPQHF.